This T cell receptor beta chain is drawn from a study of Ad26.COV2.S vaccination and SARS-CoV-2 variants. The CDR3 sequence is 19 residues long. CDR1 is SGHAT and CDR2 is FQNNGV in the germline V gene. V was shortened by 2 bases and J by 0 bases, with 20 bases between the two germline ends. General observations from the study: After vaccination, substantial breadth of spike-specific CD8+ and CD4+ responses was reported. Non-spike TCR breadth did not differ much between vaccine and placebo recipients.

The treatment is: some 20 received Ad26.COV2.S at low or high dose, single or two shots; roughly five received placebo; per-sample allocation not given. Sampling took place 63 days after the first vaccine or placebo injection. Sequencing was performed with immunoSEQ multiplex PCR; in TCRdb, only in-frame clones are kept and a portion is missing. Here the sample spans about 320,000 clones, approximately 86% being singletons. Turning to this clone: The antigen is not known.

The TCR was taken from a person between 18 and 65 years old who received the Ad26.COV2.S COVID-19 vaccine or a placebo. The sample consisted of peripheral blood, taken in a trial of Ad26.COV2.S vaccine versus placebo. The rearrangement joins TRBV11-2 to TRBJ1-3; a weak D match, TRBD1 (6 bases). The CDR3 spells CASSLLDRPTGLSGNTIYF. The CDR3 DNA sequence: TGTGCCAGCAGCTTATTGGACCGCCCTACAGGGCTCTCTGGAAACACCATATATTTT.